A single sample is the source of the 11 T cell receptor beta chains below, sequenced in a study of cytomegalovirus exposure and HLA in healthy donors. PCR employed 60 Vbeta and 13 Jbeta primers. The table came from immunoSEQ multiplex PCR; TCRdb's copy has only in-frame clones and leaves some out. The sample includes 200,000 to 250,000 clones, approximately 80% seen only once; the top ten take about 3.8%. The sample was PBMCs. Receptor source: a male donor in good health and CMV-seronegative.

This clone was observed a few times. DNA of the CDR3: TGTGCCAGCAGCCCCGCAGGGGGGCTTACAGATACGCAGTATTTT. Its protein is CASSPAGGLTDTQYF. The chain is built from TRBV5-6 and TRBJ2-3; D is possibly TRBD1 (7 bases). The CDR3 is 15 residues long. V gave up 4 bases and J gave up 3 bases, with 15 bases separating them. Germline V gives CDR1 SGHDT, CDR2 YYEEEE.

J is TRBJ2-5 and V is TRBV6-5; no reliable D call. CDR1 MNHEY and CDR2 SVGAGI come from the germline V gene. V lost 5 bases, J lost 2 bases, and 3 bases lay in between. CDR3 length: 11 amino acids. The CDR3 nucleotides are TGTGCCAGCAGTCCACAAGAGACCCAGTACTTC. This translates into CASSPQETQYF.

DNA for the CDR3: TGTGCCAGCAGGGGTACGGGAGACTCTGGAAACACCATATATTTT. Translated: CASRGTGDSGNTIYF. The J gene is TRBJ1-3, the V gene TRBV6-5, with D uncertain. Trimming removed 6 bases at V and 0 bases at J, with 12 bases between. This CDR3 region has 15 residues. Germline V gene sequence: CDR1 MNHEY, CDR2 SVGAGI.

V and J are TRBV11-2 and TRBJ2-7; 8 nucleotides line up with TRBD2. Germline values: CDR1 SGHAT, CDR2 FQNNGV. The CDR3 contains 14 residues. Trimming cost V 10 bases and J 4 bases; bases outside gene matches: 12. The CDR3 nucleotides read TGTGCCAACAGGGAGGAGCGGGAGCTATACGAGCAGTACTTC. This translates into CANREERELYEQYF.

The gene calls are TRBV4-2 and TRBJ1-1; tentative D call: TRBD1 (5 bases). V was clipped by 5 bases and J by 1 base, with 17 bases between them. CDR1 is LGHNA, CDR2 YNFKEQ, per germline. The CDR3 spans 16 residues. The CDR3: CASSLSGKVSNTEAFF. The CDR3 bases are TGTGCCAGCAGCTTGTCAGGGAAGGTGTCGAACACTGAAGCTTTCTTT.

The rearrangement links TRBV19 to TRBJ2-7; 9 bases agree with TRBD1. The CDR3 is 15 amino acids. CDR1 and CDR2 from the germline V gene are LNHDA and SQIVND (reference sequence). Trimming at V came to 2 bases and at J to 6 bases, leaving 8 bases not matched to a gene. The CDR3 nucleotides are TGTGCCAGTAGTATAAGTCTGGGACAGGGAGTCGAGCAGTACTTC. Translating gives CASSISLGQGVEQYF.

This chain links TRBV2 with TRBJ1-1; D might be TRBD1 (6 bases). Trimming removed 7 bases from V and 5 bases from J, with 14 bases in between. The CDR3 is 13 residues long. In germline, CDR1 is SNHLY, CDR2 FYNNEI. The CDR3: CASTEQGWTEAFF. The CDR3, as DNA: TGTGCCAGCACCGAACAGGGCTGGACTGAAGCTTTCTTT.

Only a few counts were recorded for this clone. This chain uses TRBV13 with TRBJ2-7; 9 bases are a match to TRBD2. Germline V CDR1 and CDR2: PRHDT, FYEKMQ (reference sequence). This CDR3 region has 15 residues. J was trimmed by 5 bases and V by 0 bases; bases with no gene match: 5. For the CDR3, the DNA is TGTGCCAGCAGCTTAGGAAGGACTAGCGCCAACGAGCAGTACTTC. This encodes CASSLGRTSANEQYF. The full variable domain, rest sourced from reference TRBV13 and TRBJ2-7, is AAGVIQSPRHLIKEKRETATLKCYPIPRHDTVYWYQQGPGQDPQFLISFYEKMQSDKGSIPDRFSAQQFSDYHSELNMSSLELGDSALYFCASSLGRTSANEQYFGPGTRLTVT.

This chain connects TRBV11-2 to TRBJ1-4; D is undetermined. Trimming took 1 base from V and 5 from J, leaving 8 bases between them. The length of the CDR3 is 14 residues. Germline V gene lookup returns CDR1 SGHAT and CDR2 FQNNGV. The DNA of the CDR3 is TGTGCCAGCAGCTTAGGTCCAGGAAATGAAAAACTGTTTTTT. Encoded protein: CASSLGPGNEKLFF. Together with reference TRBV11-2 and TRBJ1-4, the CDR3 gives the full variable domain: EAGVAQSPRYKIIEKRQSVAFWCNPISGHATLYWYQQILGQGPKLLIQFQNNGVVDDSQLPKDRFSAERLKGVDSTLKIQPAKLEDSAVYLCASSLGPGNEKLFFGSGTQLSVL.

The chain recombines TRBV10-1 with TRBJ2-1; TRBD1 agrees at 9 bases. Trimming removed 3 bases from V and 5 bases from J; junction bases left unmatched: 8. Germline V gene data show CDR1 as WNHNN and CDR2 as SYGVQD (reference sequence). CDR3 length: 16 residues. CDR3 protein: CASSDWGQGDHNEQFF. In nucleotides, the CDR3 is TGCGCCAGCAGTGACTGGGGACAGGGTGACCACAATGAGCAGTTCTTC.

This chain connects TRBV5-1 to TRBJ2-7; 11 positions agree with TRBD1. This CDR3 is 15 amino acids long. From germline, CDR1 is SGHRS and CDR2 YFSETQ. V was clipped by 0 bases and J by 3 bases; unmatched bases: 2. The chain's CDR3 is CASSLGGTGGYEQYF. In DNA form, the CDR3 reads TGCGCCAGCAGCTTGGGCGGGACAGGGGGCTACGAGCAGTACTTC.